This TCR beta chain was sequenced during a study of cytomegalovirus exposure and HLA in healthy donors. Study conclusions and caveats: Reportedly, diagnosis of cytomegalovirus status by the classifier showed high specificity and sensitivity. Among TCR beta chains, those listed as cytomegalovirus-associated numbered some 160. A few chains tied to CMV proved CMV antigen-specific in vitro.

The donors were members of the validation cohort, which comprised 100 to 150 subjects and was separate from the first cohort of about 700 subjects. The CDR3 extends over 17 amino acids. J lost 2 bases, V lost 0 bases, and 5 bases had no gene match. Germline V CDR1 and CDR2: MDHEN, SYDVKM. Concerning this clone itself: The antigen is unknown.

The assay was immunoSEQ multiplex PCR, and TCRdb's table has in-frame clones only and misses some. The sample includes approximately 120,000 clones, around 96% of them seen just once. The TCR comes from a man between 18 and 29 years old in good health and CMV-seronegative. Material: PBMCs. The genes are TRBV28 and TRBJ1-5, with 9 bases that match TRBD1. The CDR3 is CASSLWVQGAGNQPQHF. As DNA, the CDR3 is TGTGCCAGCAGTTTATGGGTACAGGGGGCTGGCAATCAGCCCCAGCATTTT. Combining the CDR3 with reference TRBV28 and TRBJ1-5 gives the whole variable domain DVKVTQSSRYLVKRTGEKVFLECVQDMDHENMFWYRQDPGLGLRLIYFSYDVKMKEKGDIPEGYSVSREKKERFSLILESASTNQTSMYLCASSLWVQGAGNQPQHFGDGTRLSIL.